The rows below give T cell receptor beta chains drawn from one sample of a study of shared clonotypes between healthy human individuals. The method was immunoSEQ multiplex PCR; TCRdb's version includes in-frame clones alone and lacks a portion of them. The data contain about a million clones, around 75% of them singletons. The sequenced sample consisted of memory CD4+ T cells sorted from blood. These receptors were obtained from a man aged 18 to 29 in good health. Both conserved end residues are part of each CDR3. The D gene is left open where the match is weak. A row's size may be missing; if present it is once, few, many or a size class.

clone_size	d_call	j_call	v_call	cdr3_nt	cdr3_aa
NA	NA	TRBJ2-3	TRBV4-1	TGCGCCAGCAGCCAAGCGGGTTGGGACATTAGCACAGATACGCAGTATTTT	CASSQAGWDISTDTQYF
few	NA	TRBJ1-1	TRBV5-1	TGCGCCAGCAGCTTGGGAGGGACCACTGAAGCTTTCTTT	CASSLGGTTEAFF
NA	TRBD1	TRBJ2-6	TRBV27	TGTGCCAGCAGTTCAAGGGGGCGGGGGGCCAACGTCCTGACTTTC	CASSSRGRGANVLTF
NA	NA	TRBJ2-5	TRBV30	TGTGCCTGGAGTGTACGGGGTAGCGGCAAAGAGACCCAGTACTTC	CAWSVRGSGKETQYF
few	NA	TRBJ1-2	TRBV12-5	TGTGCTAGTGGTTTGGACAGGGCATTCTATGGCTACACCTTC	CASGLDRAFYGYTF
NA	NA	TRBJ1-1	TRBV7-9	TGTGCCAGCAGCTCCCTCCGGAACACTGAAGCTTTCTTT	CASSSLRNTEAFF
NA	NA	TRBJ2-7	TRBV11-2	TGTGCCAGTCGTACGGGCTACGAGCAGTACTTC	CASRTGYEQYF
NA	TRBD1	TRBJ2-7	TRBV7-8	TGTGCCAGCAGCTTTAACCGGGACAGCCGCTACGAGCAGTACTTC	CASSFNRDSRYEQYF
few	TRBD2	TRBJ2-5	TRBV10-3	TGTGCCGTGCGGACTAGCGGGGGGGCCGGCGAGACCCAGTACTTC	CAVRTSGGAGETQYF
few	NA	TRBJ1-1	TRBV13	TGTGCCAGCAGCTCCCGGAGAGGCACTGAAGCTTTCTTT	CASSSRRGTEAFF
NA	NA	TRBJ2-7	TRBV6-5	TGTGCCAGCAGTTACTCGGAAGCAGGGTCTTACGAGCAGTACTTC	CASSYSEAGSYEQYF
NA	NA	TRBJ2-5	TRBV30	TGTGCCTGGAGTGTGGGAGTCCAAGAGACCCAGTACTTC	CAWSVGVQETQYF
NA	NA	TRBJ2-1	TRBV11-2	TGTGCCAGCAGCACACAGACTAGTAGATACAATGAGCAGTTCTTC	CASSTQTSRYNEQFF